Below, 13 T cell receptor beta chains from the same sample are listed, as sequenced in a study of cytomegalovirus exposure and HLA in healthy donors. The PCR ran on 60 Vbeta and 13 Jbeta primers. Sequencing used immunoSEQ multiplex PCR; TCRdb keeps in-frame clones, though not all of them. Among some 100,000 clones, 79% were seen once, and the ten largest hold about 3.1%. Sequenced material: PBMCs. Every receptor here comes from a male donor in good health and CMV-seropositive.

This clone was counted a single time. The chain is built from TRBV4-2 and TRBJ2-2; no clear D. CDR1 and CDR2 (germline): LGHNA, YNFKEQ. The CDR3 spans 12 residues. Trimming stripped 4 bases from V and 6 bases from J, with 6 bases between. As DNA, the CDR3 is TGTGCCAGCAGCCTCTTTGCCGGGGAGCTGTTTTTT. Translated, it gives CASSLFAGELFF.

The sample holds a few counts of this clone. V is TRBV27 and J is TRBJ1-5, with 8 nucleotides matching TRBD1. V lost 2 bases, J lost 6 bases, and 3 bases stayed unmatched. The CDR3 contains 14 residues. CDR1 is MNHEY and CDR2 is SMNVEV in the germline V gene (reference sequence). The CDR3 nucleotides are TGTGCCAGCAGTTTAGGAACAGGGGGTCAGCCCCAGCATTTT. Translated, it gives CASSLGTGGQPQHF.

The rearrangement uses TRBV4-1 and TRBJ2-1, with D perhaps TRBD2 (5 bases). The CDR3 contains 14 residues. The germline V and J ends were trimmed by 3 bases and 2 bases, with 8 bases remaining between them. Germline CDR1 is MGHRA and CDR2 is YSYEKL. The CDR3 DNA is TGCGCCAGCAGCCATACCGGGACCTACAATGAGCAGTTCTTC. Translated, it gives CASSHTGTYNEQFF.

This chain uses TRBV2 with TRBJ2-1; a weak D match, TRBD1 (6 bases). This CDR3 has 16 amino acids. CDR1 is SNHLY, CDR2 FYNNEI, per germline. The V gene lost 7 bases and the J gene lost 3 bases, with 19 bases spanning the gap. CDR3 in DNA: TGTGCCAGCATTTGGCGGCTACAGGGTGGCTACAATGAGCAGTTCTTC. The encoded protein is CASIWRLQGGYNEQFF.

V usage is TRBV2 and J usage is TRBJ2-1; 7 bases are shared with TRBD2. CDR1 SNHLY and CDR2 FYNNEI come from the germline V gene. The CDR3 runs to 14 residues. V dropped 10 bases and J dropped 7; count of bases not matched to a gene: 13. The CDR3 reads CATPGAGTRNEQFF. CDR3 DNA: TGTGCCACCCCTGGAGCGGGGACTCGGAATGAGCAGTTCTTC.

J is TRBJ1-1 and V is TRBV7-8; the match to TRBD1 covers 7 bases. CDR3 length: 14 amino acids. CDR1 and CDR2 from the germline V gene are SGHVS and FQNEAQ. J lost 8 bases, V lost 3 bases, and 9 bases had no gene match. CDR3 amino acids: CASSFGVADREAFF. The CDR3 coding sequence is TGTGCCAGCAGCTTTGGGGTGGCGGACAGGGAAGCTTTCTTT.

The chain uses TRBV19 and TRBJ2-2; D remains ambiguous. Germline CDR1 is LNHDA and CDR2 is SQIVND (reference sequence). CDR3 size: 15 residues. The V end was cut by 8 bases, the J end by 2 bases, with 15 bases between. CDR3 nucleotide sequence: TGTGCCAGTCAGTTCGAGCGAGCCAACACCGGGGAGCTGTTTTTT. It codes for CASQFERANTGELFF.

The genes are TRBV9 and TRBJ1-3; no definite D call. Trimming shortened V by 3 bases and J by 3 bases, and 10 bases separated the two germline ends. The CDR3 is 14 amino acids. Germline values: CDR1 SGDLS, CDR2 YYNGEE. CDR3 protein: CASSAGFYGNTIYF. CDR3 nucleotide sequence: TGTGCCAGCAGCGCAGGATTCTATGGAAACACCATATATTTT.

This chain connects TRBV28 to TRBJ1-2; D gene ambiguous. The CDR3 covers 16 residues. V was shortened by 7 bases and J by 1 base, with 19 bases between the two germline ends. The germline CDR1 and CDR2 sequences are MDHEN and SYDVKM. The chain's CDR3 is CASTIPGGRSNYGYTF. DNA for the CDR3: TGTGCCAGCACCATCCCGGGAGGACGGAGTAACTATGGCTACACCTTC.

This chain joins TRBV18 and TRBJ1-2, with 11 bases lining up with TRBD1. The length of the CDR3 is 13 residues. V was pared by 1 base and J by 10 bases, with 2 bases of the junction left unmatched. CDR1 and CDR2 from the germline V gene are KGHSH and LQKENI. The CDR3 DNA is TGTGCCAGCTCACCACGGGACAGGGGGGACTACACCTTC. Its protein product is CASSPRDRGDYTF. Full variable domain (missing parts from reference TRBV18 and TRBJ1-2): NAGVMQNPRHLVRRRGQEARLRCSPMKGHSHVYWYRQLPEEGLKFMVYLQKENIIDESGMPKERFSAEFPKEGPSILRIQQVVRGDSAAYFCASSPRDRGDYTFGSGTRLTVV.

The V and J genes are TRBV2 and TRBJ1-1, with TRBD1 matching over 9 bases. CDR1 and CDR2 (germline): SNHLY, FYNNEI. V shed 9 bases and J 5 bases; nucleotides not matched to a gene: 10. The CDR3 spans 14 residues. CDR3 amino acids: CASDRQGEGTEAFF. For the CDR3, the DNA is TGTGCCAGTGACCGACAGGGGGAGGGAACTGAAGCTTTCTTT.

The CDR3 sequence is CASSETRQGRNNEQFF. In DNA, the CDR3 is TGTGCCAGCAGTGAAACCCGACAGGGGCGCAACAATGAGCAGTTCTTC. The chain joins TRBV25-1 to TRBJ2-1, with 8 bases fitting TRBD1. Germline CDR1 reads MGHDK; CDR2 reads SYGVNS. After removal of 2 bases from V and 5 bases from J, the junction contained 8 bases not matched to a gene. This CDR3 contains 16 residues.

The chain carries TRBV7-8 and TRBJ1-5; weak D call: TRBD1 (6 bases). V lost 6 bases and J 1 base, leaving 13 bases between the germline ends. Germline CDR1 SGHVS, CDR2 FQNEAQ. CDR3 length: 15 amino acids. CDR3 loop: CASSLTTGSNQPQHF. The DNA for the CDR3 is TGTGCCAGCAGTCTTACGACAGGAAGCAATCAGCCCCAGCATTTT.